Listed below are T cell receptor beta chains from one sample, sequenced in a study of T-cell memory formation after mild COVID-19. MiXCR, applied by TCRdb to the 5' RACE reads, yields one record per CDR3 protein. The table shows some 300,000 distinct CDR3 sequences, with less than 25% occurring only once. The sample taken for sequencing was PBMCs or a T cell subset sorted from them (not recorded which). The origin of the receptors is a man aged 18 to 29 who had mild COVID-19 (a few samples of this study predate the infection). Cell type and time point are not known. Each CDR3 is given with its conserved first and last residue. Where a row states a size, it is once, few, many or the class of an expanded clone; other rows omit it.

TRBJ2-1 . TRBV27 CASMIAGGRYEQFF
TRBJ1-6 many TRBV7-9 CASSSPGQGNSPLHF
TRBJ1-2 few TRBV12-3/TRBV12-4 CASSLGTPYGGYTF
TRBJ1-3 few TRBV5-1 CASSSGDPGNTIYF
TRBJ1-2 few TRBV11-2 CASSPAGAYGYTF
TRBJ2-3 . TRBV12-3/TRBV12-4 CASGRGTSGYSTDTQYF
TRBJ2-7 many TRBV6-5 CASSWGSGSYEQYF
TRBJ1-2 few TRBV10-3 CATGGANYGYTF
TRBJ1-6 . TRBV4-3 CASSQQGQGASPLHF
TRBJ2-3 . TRBV28 CASSIPWTSGDLTDTQYF
TRBJ1-2 few TRBV6-5 CASSYAGTDYTF
TRBJ1-1 once TRBV30 CAWSLGTEAFF
TRBJ1-2 few TRBV7-2 CASSLPRGGGYTF
TRBJ1-1 many TRBV5-1 CASSLAPGMNIEAFF
TRBJ2-3 few TRBV18 CASSPLGDLDTQYF
TRBJ2-3 . TRBV7-9 CASSPVVSSTDTQYF
TRBJ2-1 few TRBV12-3/TRBV12-4 CASSLSAGGPYNEQFF
TRBJ2-5 few TRBV5-4 CASSLDSGGPGTQYF
TRBJ2-3 . TRBV4-2 CASSQGQYLAPSTDTQYF
TRBJ2-5 . TRBV7-9 CASSSGLAWASETQYF
TRBJ2-3 few TRBV5-1 CASSLGLYSSTDTQYF
TRBJ2-7 . TRBV6-5 CASSYGQGAYEQYF
TRBJ2-7 few TRBV3-1 CASSQRGHYEQYF
TRBJ1-1 . TRBV5-1 CASSSRPGGWVNTEAFF
TRBJ1-5 few TRBV7-2 CASSFTGGRSNQPQHF
TRBJ1-5 . TRBV5-1 CASSRTGGNHPQHF
TRBJ2-2 few TRBV24-1 CATSDGTGAHTGELFF
TRBJ2-7 . TRBV4-3 CASSQEDRAGTGVYEQYF
TRBJ2-3 many TRBV6-2/TRBV6-3 CASSYSTSTDTQYF
TRBJ2-3 few TRBV7-2 CASSGGASRTDTQYF
TRBJ2-5 few TRBV7-8 CASSLARVGRLETQYF
TRBJ1-1 . TRBV5-1 CASSKGQLNTEAFF
TRBJ1-2 many TRBV5-1 CASSPGQGVTYGYTF
TRBJ2-5 . TRBV7-2 CASSSDRVVETQYF
TRBJ1-2 few TRBV7-9 CASSAGPAGAYGYTF
TRBJ1-6 few TRBV4-1 CASSYPDGGSPLHF
TRBJ2-6 . TRBV20-1 CSARQGEDSGANVLTF
TRBJ1-1 many TRBV6-4 CASSEQGGTEAFF
TRBJ2-3 . TRBV11-2 CASSRDPSSTDTQYF
TRBJ1-1 few TRBV5-1 CASSLIGREDTEAFF
TRBJ1-6 few TRBV28 CVSYRGQGYSPLHF
TRBJ1-2 few TRBV5-1 CASSSRGFNYGYTF
TRBJ2-3 . TRBV28 CASSRTTDTQYF
TRBJ1-5 . TRBV20-1 CSARDANQPQHF
TRBJ1-6 . TRBV3-1 CASSRAGPMGNSPLHF
TRBJ2-3 few TRBV7-8 CASSLGPGLGTDTQYF
TRBJ2-1 . TRBV6-2/TRBV6-3 CASGRAYNEQFF
TRBJ2-3 few TRBV9 CASSVGGLEKSTDTQYF
TRBJ2-3 . TRBV12-3/TRBV12-4 CASKNRGGALGDTQYF
TRBJ2-3 few TRBV3-1 CASSQESGDYLPDTQYF
TRBJ1-6 . TRBV20-1 CSARRLSVALRTPLHF